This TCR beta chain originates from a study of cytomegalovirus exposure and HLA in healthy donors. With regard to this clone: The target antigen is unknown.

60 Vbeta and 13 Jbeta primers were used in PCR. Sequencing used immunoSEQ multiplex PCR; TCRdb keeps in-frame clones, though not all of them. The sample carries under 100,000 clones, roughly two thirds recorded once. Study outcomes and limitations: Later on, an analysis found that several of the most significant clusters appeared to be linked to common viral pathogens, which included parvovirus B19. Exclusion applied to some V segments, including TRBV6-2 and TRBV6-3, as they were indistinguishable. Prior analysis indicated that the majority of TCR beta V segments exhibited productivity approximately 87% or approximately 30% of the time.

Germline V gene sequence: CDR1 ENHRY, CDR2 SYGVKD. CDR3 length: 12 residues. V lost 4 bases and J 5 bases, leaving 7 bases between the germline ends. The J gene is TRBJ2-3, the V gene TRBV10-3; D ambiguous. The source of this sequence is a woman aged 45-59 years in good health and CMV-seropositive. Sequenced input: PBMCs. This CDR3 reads CAISGAGDTQYF. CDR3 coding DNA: TGTGCCATCAGTGGGGCCGGAGATACGCAGTATTTT.